These 30 T cell receptor beta chains were all obtained from the same sample, sequenced in a study of cytomegalovirus exposure and HLA in healthy donors (dated by TCRdb to 2017 to 2019). The method behind the library was the immunoSEQ multiplex PCR assay. A mixture of 60 forward primers for TCR Vbeta segments and 13 reverse primers for TCR Jbeta segments was used in the multiplex PCR. TCRdb provides this immuneACCESS table in a form limited to in-frame rearrangements. Some clones are lacking; in checked studies, under half of them reflect an unresolved V gene, and why the rest are absent is not known. This sample gives more than 110,000 clones in total; 65% to 85% of them show up just once. Jointly, the top ten make up 2% to 2.5% of the sample. The specimen was PBMCs. The source of these receptors is a man in his fifties or sixties in good health and CMV-seronegative.

The V gene is TRBV5-1, the J gene TRBJ1-2; D is perhaps TRBD1 (6 bases). The length of the CDR3 is 16 residues. Trimming removed 0 bases at V and 0 bases at J, with 12 bases between. CDR1 is SGHRS, CDR2 YFSETQ, per germline. The CDR3 is CASSLASGASNYGYTF. As DNA, the CDR3 is TGCGCCAGCAGCTTGGCGTCAGGGGCCTCTAACTATGGCTACACCTTC.

The J gene is TRBJ1-2, the V gene TRBV6-1; no reliable D call. This CDR3 region has 13 residues. Deletions cut 4 bases from V and 3 bases from J, with 9 bases between. CDR1 and CDR2 (germline): MNHNS, SASEGT. The chain's CDR3 is CASSAGIDYGYTF. The CDR3 nucleotides read TGTGCCAGCAGTGCAGGAATAGACTATGGCTACACCTTC.

The gene calls are TRBV27 and TRBJ2-1, with a possible D match to TRBD2 (5 bases). Germline V gene sequence: CDR1 MNHEY, CDR2 SMNVEV (reference sequence). There are 14 residues in the CDR3. Trimming pared 3 bases from V and 9 bases from J, leaving 15 bases between. The CDR3 sequence: CASSFRGMSGEQFF. CDR3 DNA sequence: TGTGCCAGCAGTTTTCGGGGAATGTCGGGTGAGCAGTTCTTC.

The V and J genes are TRBV28 and TRBJ1-1; D is unresolved. Trimming stripped 7 bases from V and 1 base from J, with 10 bases between. CDR3 length: 13 amino acids. Per the germline V gene, CDR1 is MDHEN and CDR2 is SYDVKM. The CDR3 reads CASIYSGNTEAFF. The CDR3 DNA reads as TGTGCCAGCATTTACTCAGGGAACACTGAAGCTTTCTTT.

The V and J genes are TRBV10-2 and TRBJ2-3; 7 bases fit TRBD1. The CDR3 runs 18 residues. The germline CDR1 and CDR2 sequences are WSHSY and SAAADI. Trimming at V came to 5 bases and at J to 4 bases, leaving 18 bases not matched to a gene. This CDR3 reads CASSLNPGQNPQADTQYF. Written as DNA, the CDR3 is TGCGCCAGCAGTTTGAATCCGGGACAGAACCCCCAGGCAGATACGCAGTATTTT.

The chain carries TRBV11-1 and TRBJ2-2; 7 positions agree with TRBD1. CDR3 size: 15 residues. Trimming removed 4 bases from V and 2 bases from J; junction bases left unmatched: 4. The germline V gene has CDR1 SGHAT and CDR2 FQDESV (reference sequence). CDR3 nucleotides: TGTGCCAGCAGCTCCCGACAGGGTAACACCGGGGAGCTGTTTTTT. The encoded protein is CASSSRQGNTGELFF.

The chain has TRBV7-9 and TRBJ2-7, with 10 bases aligning to TRBD1. The germline CDR1 and CDR2 sequences are SEHNR and FQNEAQ (reference sequence). The CDR3 sequence is 15 residues long. The junction had 6 bases not matched to a gene; V was cut back by 4 bases and J by 3 bases. The CDR3 DNA reads as TGTGCCAGCAGCTCACCGCGGACAGGGGGCTACGAGCAGTACTTC. Encoded protein: CASSSPRTGGYEQYF.

This rearrangement joins TRBV5-1 to TRBJ2-7; D remains unclear. Germline V CDR1 and CDR2: SGHRS, YFSETQ. V lost 3 bases to trimming and J lost 7 bases, with 8 bases between them. The CDR3 loop spans 11 amino acids. CDR3 in amino acids: CASSSPTEQYF. As DNA, the CDR3 is TGCGCCAGCAGCTCTCCGACAGAGCAGTACTTC.

This chain joins TRBV2 and TRBJ2-7; D is perhaps TRBD2 (6 bases). V was shortened by 4 bases and J by 0 bases, with 13 bases between the two germline ends. The CDR3 has 15 amino acids. CDR1 and CDR2 from the germline V gene are SNHLY and FYNNEI. DNA for the CDR3: TGTGCCAGCAGTGGGGCCGGAGGGAGCTCCTACGAGCAGTACTTC. This sequence encodes CASSGAGGSSYEQYF.

V gene TRBV6-5 combines with J gene TRBJ1-1; D unclear. This CDR3 contains 14 residues. Trimming stripped 4 bases from V and 5 bases from J, with 14 bases between. Germline V lookup: CDR1 MNHEY, CDR2 SVGAGI. The DNA for the CDR3 is TGTGCCAGCAGTTTCTCGAAGGTCGGGACTGAAGCTTTCTTT. Translated, it gives CASSFSKVGTEAFF.

The rearrangement links TRBV18 to TRBJ2-4, with 7 bases matching TRBD2. V was clipped by 9 bases and J by 0 bases; unmatched bases: 5. The CDR3 is made up of 14 amino acids. Germline CDR1 KGHSH, CDR2 LQKENI. CDR3 in amino acids: CASGRGEAKNIQYF. The CDR3 bases are TGTGCCAGTGGGAGGGGCGAAGCCAAAAACATTCAGTACTTC.

The chain employs TRBV6-1 and TRBJ2-5, with 11 bases matching TRBD2. The V gene's germline CDR1 is MNHNS and CDR2 SASEGT. Losses at the gene ends were 3 bases for V and 1 base for J; bases not matched to a gene: 10. This CDR3 contains 18 residues. CDR3 amino acids: CASSEGGLAGGFQETQYF. The DNA for the CDR3 is TGTGCCAGCAGTGAGGGCGGGCTAGCGGGGGGTTTCCAAGAGACCCAGTACTTC.

This chain joins TRBV6-1 and TRBJ2-7, with D perhaps matching TRBD2 (6 bases). Between the trimmed V and J ends, which lost 6 bases and 3 bases, there was a span of 15 bases. The CDR3 extends over 14 amino acids. Germline V gene data show CDR1 as MNHNS and CDR2 as SASEGT. CDR3 region: CASRRGGRLYEQYF. The CDR3 nucleotides read TGTGCCAGCAGGCGGGGCGGACGTCTCTACGAGCAGTACTTC.

The V call is TRBV6-1, the J call TRBJ1-5; tentative D call: TRBD1 (5 bases). CDR1 and CDR2 from the germline V gene are MNHNS and SASEGT. The V and J ends lost 2 bases and 2 bases respectively, with 10 bases between them. This CDR3 spans 15 amino acids. In DNA form, the CDR3 reads TGTGCCAGCAGTGAACGGGCCAGGGGCAATCAGCCCCAGCATTTT. The encoded protein is CASSERARGNQPQHF.

A remark on this clone: Since no conserved phenylalanine or tryptophan closes the CDR3, a read error is the likely cause. The chain is built from TRBV6-5 and TRBJ1-1; TRBD1 matches 7 bases. Germline assignment: CDR1 MNHEY and CDR2 SVGAGI. The CDR3 sequence is 13 residues long. The trim removed 7 bases at V and 4 bases at J, leaving 6 bases unmatched. The CDR3 nucleotides are TGTGCCAGCAACGTTCACAGGGGCACTGAAGCTTTCTTG. Residues: CASNVHRGTEAFL.

The chain recombines TRBV28 with TRBJ2-3, with 12 nucleotides matching TRBD2. V was clipped by 7 bases and J by 5 bases; unmatched bases: 10. CDR1 MDHEN and CDR2 SYDVKM come from the germline V gene. This CDR3 has 16 amino acids. CDR3 coding DNA: TGTGCCAGCAAGTATTCTAGCGGGGGGGCCGTAGATACGCAGTATTTT. This gives the protein CASKYSSGGAVDTQYF.

CDR3 sequence reads: CASSEALLTVPRDTQYF. CDR3 in DNA: TGTGCCAGCAGTGAAGCGCTTCTGACTGTGCCCCGGGATACGCAGTATTTT. The chain uses TRBV6-1 and TRBJ2-3; no definite D call. Germline lookup yields CDR1 MNHNS and CDR2 SASEGT. The CDR3 has 17 amino acids. V lost 0 bases to trimming and J lost 6 bases, with 19 bases between them.

This clone has a handful of counts. CDR3 sequence reads: CASSLDGSNQPQHF. The CDR3 region has the DNA TGCGCCAGCAGCTTGGACGGTAGCAATCAGCCCCAGCATTTT. The chain combines TRBV5-1 with TRBJ1-5; no reliable D call. This CDR3 region has 14 residues. V lost 0 bases and J 0 bases, leaving 4 bases between the germline ends. CDR1 and CDR2 (germline): SGHRS, YFSETQ.

In this sample, this clone turned up a few times. This chain uses TRBV7-9 with TRBJ1-2, with D tentatively TRBD1 (5 bases). This CDR3 has 14 residues. V was shortened by 5 bases and J by 6 bases, with 16 bases between the two germline ends. CDR1 and CDR2 (germline): SEHNR, FQNEAQ (reference sequence). This CDR3 is CASSQDTLPDGYTF. CDR3 DNA sequence: TGTGCCAGCAGCCAGGACACCCTGCCGGATGGCTACACCTTC. The full variable domain, its missing parts supplied by reference TRBV7-9 and TRBJ1-2, is DTGVSQNPRHKITKRGQNVTFRCDPISEHNRLYWYRQTLGQGPEFLTYFQNEAQLEKSRLLSDRFSAERPKGSFSTLEIQRTEQGDSAMYLCASSQDTLPDGYTFGSGTRLTVV.

This clone was detected a few times. The chain recombines TRBV9 with TRBJ1-5; TRBD1 is a possible D gene (5 bases). CDR1 is SGDLS, CDR2 YYNGEE, per germline. This CDR3 contains 14 residues. Deletions cut 0 bases from V and 6 bases from J, with 10 bases between. The CDR3: CASSVDTGAQPQHF. DNA for the CDR3: TGTGCCAGCAGCGTAGATACAGGAGCTCAGCCCCAGCATTTT.

The gene calls are TRBV27 and TRBJ1-2, with 9 bases that match TRBD1. CDR3 size: 14 residues. Trimming cost V 4 bases and J 4 bases; bases outside gene matches: 4. Germline V gene lookup returns CDR1 MNHEY and CDR2 SMNVEV (reference sequence). CDR3 DNA sequence: TGTGCCAGCAGTTCACAGGGGGCTTTCTATGGCTACACCTTC. Its translation is CASSSQGAFYGYTF.

V usage is TRBV15 and J usage is TRBJ1-5; a possible D gene is TRBD1 (5 bases). The V gene's germline CDR1 is LNHNV and CDR2 YYDKDF (reference sequence). The V end was cut by 0 bases, the J end by 0 bases, with 15 bases between. The CDR3 is 18 amino acids. The CDR3 spells CATSRDDERQNSNQPQHF. The CDR3 DNA reads TGTGCCACCAGCAGAGATGATGAGAGACAGAATAGCAATCAGCCCCAGCATTTT.

The rearrangement joins TRBV2 to TRBJ2-7, with 7 nucleotides matching TRBD1. The CDR3 has 12 residues. Looked up from germline, CDR1 is SNHLY and CDR2 is FYNNEI. Trimming took 8 bases from V and 5 from J; bases not matched to a gene: 6. DNA of the CDR3: TGTGCCAGCGAGATTACAGGGGACGAGCAGTACTTC. It yields the protein CASEITGDEQYF.

The chain joins TRBV7-9 to TRBJ1-1; D ambiguous. This CDR3 region has 13 residues. The germline CDR1 and CDR2 sequences are SEHNR and FQNEAQ (reference sequence). V lost 6 bases and J lost 0, with 8 bases in between. CDR3 DNA sequence: TGTGCCAGCAGGGGCAGTTTGAACACTGAAGCTTTCTTT. Translating it yields CASRGSLNTEAFF.

CDR3 bases: TGCGCCAGCAGCCAAGAACTCTCGGGAGCAGTGATCAGCACAGATACGCAGTATTTT. Translated, it gives CASSQELSGAVISTDTQYF. The rearrangement links TRBV4-1 to TRBJ2-3; TRBD2 might be the D (6 bases). Germline CDR1 and CDR2: MGHRA and YSYEKL. This CDR3 has 19 residues. V gave up 0 bases and J gave up 0 bases, with 19 bases separating them.

This clone turned up a few times. The chain recombines TRBV19 with TRBJ2-7, with 9 bases fitting TRBD1. The length of the CDR3 is 15 residues. Germline lookup yields CDR1 LNHDA and CDR2 SQIVND (reference sequence). The V segment lost 6 bases and the J segment 5 bases; nucleotides outside the gene matches: 11. This CDR3 is CASSNNRDRDHEQYF. The CDR3 DNA sequence: TGTGCCAGTAGCAATAACCGGGACAGGGACCACGAGCAGTACTTC.

The gene calls are TRBV6-1 and TRBJ1-3, with D unresolved. There are 15 residues in the CDR3. Trimming stripped 1 base from V and 5 bases from J, with 12 bases between. Germline loops: CDR1 MNHNS, CDR2 SASEGT. The CDR3 DNA reads TGTGCCAGCAGTGAAGAATGGACTATTAGAAACACCATATATTTT. This codes for CASSEEWTIRNTIYF.

This chain links TRBV2 with TRBJ2-1; 8 nucleotides line up with TRBD2. V lost 6 bases and J lost 0; bases outside the gene matches: 4. Germline V lookup: CDR1 SNHLY, CDR2 FYNNEI. The CDR3 has 15 residues. In DNA, the CDR3 is TGTGCCAGCAGCCGGGGGGGGCCCTCCTACAATGAGCAGTTCTTC. The encoded protein is CASSRGGPSYNEQFF.

The rearrangement links TRBV7-2 to TRBJ2-3, with 9 nucleotides matching TRBD2. From germline, CDR1 is SGHTA and CDR2 FQGNSA. V was clipped by 3 bases and J by 4 bases; unmatched bases: 5. The CDR3 is 15 amino acids. CDR3 DNA sequence: TGTGCCAGCAGCTTTAGCGGGGGCCCCGCAGATACGCAGTATTTT. The encoded protein is CASSFSGGPADTQYF.

The rearrangement joins TRBV11-2 to TRBJ2-2; D is perhaps TRBD1 (6 bases). Germline V gene lookup returns CDR1 SGHAT and CDR2 FQNNGV. The CDR3 loop spans 18 amino acids. Trimming removed 1 base at V and 4 bases at J, with 19 bases between. Here the CDR3 reads CASSLVRGGPPSTGELFF. The CDR3 DNA follows: TGTGCCAGCAGCTTAGTGCGTGGGGGCCCGCCCAGCACCGGGGAGCTGTTTTTT.